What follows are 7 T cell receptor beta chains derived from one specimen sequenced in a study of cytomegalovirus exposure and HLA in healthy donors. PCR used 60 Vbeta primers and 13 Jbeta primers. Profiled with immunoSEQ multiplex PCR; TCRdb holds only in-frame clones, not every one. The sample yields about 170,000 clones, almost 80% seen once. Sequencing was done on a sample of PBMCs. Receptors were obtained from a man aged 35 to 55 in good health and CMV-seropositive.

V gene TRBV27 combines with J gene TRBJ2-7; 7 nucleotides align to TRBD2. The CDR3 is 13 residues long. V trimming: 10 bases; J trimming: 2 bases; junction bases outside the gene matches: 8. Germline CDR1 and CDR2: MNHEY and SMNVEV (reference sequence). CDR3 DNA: TGTGCCACCGGACCTCGGGGGGCCTACGAGCAGTACTTC. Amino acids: CATGPRGAYEQYF.

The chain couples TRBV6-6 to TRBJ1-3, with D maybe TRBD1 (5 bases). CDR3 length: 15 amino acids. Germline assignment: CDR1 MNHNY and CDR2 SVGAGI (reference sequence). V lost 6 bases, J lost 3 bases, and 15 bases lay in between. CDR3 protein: CASSDRDSNGNTIYF. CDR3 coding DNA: TGTGCCAGCAGCGATCGGGACTCGAATGGAAACACCATATATTTT.

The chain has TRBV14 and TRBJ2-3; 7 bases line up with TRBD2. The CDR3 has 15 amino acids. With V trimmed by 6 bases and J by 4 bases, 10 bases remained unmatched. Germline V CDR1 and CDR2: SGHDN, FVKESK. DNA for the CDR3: TGTGCCAGCAGACCGACGGGAGGTGTGGCAGATACGCAGTATTTT. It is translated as CASRPTGGVADTQYF. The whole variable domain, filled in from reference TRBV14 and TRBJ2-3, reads EAGVTQFPSHSVIEKGQTVTLRCDPISGHDNLYWYRRVMGKEIKFLLHFVKESKQDESGMPNNRFLAERTGGTYSTLKVQPAELEDSGVYFCASRPTGGVADTQYFGPGTRLTVL.

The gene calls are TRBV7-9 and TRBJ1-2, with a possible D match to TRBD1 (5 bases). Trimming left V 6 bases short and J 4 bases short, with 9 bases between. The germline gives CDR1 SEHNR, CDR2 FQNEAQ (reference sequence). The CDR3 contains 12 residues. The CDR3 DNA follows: TGTGCCAGCAGGGGGCTGGGCTATGGCTACACCTTC. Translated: CASRGLGYGYTF.

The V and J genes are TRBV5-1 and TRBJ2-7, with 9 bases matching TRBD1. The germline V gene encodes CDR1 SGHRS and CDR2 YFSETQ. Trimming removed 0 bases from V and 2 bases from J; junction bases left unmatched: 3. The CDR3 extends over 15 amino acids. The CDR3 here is CASSLGTGAAYEQYF. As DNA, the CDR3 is TGCGCCAGCAGCTTGGGGACAGGGGCGGCCTACGAGCAGTACTTC.

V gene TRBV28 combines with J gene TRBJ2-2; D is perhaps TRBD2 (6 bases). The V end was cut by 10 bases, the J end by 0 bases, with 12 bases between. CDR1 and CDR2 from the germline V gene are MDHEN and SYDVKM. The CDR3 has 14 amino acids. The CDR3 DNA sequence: TGTGCCACACGCGGGACTCCGAACACCGGGGAGCTGTTTTTT. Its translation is CATRGTPNTGELFF.

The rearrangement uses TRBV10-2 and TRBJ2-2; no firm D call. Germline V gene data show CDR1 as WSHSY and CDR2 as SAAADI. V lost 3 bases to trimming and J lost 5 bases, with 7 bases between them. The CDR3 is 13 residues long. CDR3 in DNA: TGCGCCAGCAGTGATATGAGAACCGGGGAGCTGTTTTTT. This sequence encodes CASSDMRTGELFF.